This is a list of T cell receptor beta chains from one sample in a study of blood T cell repertoires in COVID-19. Repertoires were generated with immunoSEQ multiplex PCR, while TCRdb's copy carries only in-frame clones and drops some. The profile shows about 240,000 clones, around 90% of them singletons. Sequencing input: peripheral blood. Every receptor here comes from a woman in her forties who had recovered from COVID-19. CDR3s include the opening cysteine and the closing phenylalanine or tryptophan. Each record gives: D gene, V gene, clone size, J gene, CDR3 DNA, CDR3 protein. A D gene is named only where the DNA matches it firmly. The size of a clone is reported for some rows only, either as once, few or many, or as a class for expanded clones.

>-|TRBV2|-|TRBJ2-7
TGTGCCAGCACCGGGGGTTTAGTCCCGTACTTC
CASTGGLVPYF
>TRBD1|TRBV7-8|-|TRBJ1-4
TGTGCCAGCAGCCCGGGGCAGGGGGCAACTAATGAAAAACTGTTTTTT
CASSPGQGATNEKLFF
>TRBD1|TRBV11-3|-|TRBJ1-2
TGTGCCAGCAGCCCCGGGACAGCCGAATTGGGCGGCTACACCTTC
CASSPGTAELGGYTF
>TRBD1|TRBV6-2/TRBV6-3|once|TRBJ1-5
TGTGCCAGCAGTTACCCCCAGGTGACAGGGCGTCAGCCCCAGCATTTT
CASSYPQVTGRQPQHF
>-|TRBV4-2|-|TRBJ1-1
TGTGCCAGCAGCCAAGAGCGGCAGAACACTGAAGCTTTCTTT
CASSQERQNTEAFF
>TRBD2|TRBV5-4|-|TRBJ2-7
TGTGCCAGCAGCTTGGCCTCCGCTAGCGGGAGGCCCCCCCTCGAGCAGTACTTC
CASSLASASGRPPLEQYF
>TRBD2|TRBV5-1|once|TRBJ2-6
TGCGCCAGCAGCTTGGCGGGGACTAGTGGGGCCAACGTCCTGACTTTC
CASSLAGTSGANVLTF
>TRBD2|TRBV5-1|-|TRBJ2-3
TGCGCCAGCAGCCTCAACCCCCTGGGGCGGGGGGGCACAGATACGCAGTATTTT
CASSLNPLGRGGTDTQYF
>TRBD2|TRBV4-2|-|TRBJ2-7
TGTGCCAGCGCCCGGGAGGGGACTAGCGTTCGAGACGAGCAGTACTTC
CASAREGTSVRDEQYF
>TRBD1|TRBV5-4|-|TRBJ1-3
TGTGCCAGCAGCTTGGGGACAGGGTCTGGAAACACCATATATTTT
CASSLGTGSGNTIYF
>-|TRBV10-3|-|TRBJ2-3
TGTGCCATCAGTGAAGGACTTAGCACAGATACGCAGTATTTT
CAISEGLSTDTQYF
>TRBD2|TRBV6-2/TRBV6-3|-|TRBJ2-3
TGTGCCAGCAGCCTCCCCCGGGCAGGCAAATCACCATCGGGTAGCGGGGCTAGCACAGATACGCAGTATTTT
CASSLPRAGKSPSGSGASTDTQYF
>-|TRBV5-4|-|TRBJ2-7
TGTGCCAGCAGCTTGCAGGGAACCTACGAGCAGTACTTC
CASSLQGTYEQYF
>TRBD2|TRBV3-1/TRBV3-2|-|TRBJ2-5
TGTGCCAGCAGGGGTGCGGGAGAAGAGACCCAGTACTTC
CASRGAGEETQYF
>-|TRBV9|-|TRBJ1-1
TGTGCCAGCAGCCCACCGGGTAGAAAATACACTGAAGCTTTCTTT
CASSPPGRKYTEAFF
>TRBD2|TRBV30|-|TRBJ2-1
TGTGCCTGGAGTCCCATGGGACTAGCGGCGAATGAGCAGTTCTTC
CAWSPMGLAANEQFF
>TRBD1|TRBV14|once|TRBJ2-2
TGTGCCAGCAGCCAAGTGTGGACAGGGAGGACCGGGGAGCTGTTTTTT
CASSQVWTGRTGELFF
>-|TRBV4-2|-|TRBJ2-5
TGTGCCAGCAGCCAAGGGGACAACCAAGAGACCCAGTACTTC
CASSQGDNQETQYF
>TRBD1|TRBV11-1|few|TRBJ1-6
TGTGCCAGCAGCCCACGGGACAGGCCTAATTCACCCCTCCACTTT
CASSPRDRPNSPLHF
>TRBD1|TRBV19|-|TRBJ1-2
TGTGCCAGTAGTATAAGCCGGACAGGGTGGTATGGCTACACCTTC
CASSISRTGWYGYTF
>-|TRBV15|-|TRBJ1-1
TGTGCCACCAGCAGAGAAAAGGGGAGGGGGACTGAAGCTTTCTTT
CATSREKGRGTEAFF
>-|TRBV5-6|-|TRBJ2-3
TGTGCCAGCAGCTTGGGAAGCGGCAGCACAGATACGCAGTATTTT
CASSLGSGSTDTQYF
>-|TRBV18|-|TRBJ1-1
TGTGCCAGCTCCCCGAGGGCCCCGAACACTGAAGCTTTCTTT
CASSPRAPNTEAFF
>TRBD1|TRBV3-1/TRBV3-2|-|TRBJ2-1
TGTGCCAGCAGCCAAGTACTGGGACAGCCGGGACCGGAGCAGTTCTTC
CASSQVLGQPGPEQFF
>-|TRBV9|few|TRBJ2-2
TGTGCCAGCAGCGTAGCCCCCATGGGGCGCACCGGGGAGCTGTTTTTT
CASSVAPMGRTGELFF
>TRBD2|TRBV7-8|-|TRBJ2-3
TGTGCCAGCAGCGAAACCCTACCAGCGGGAGGGAGCACAGATACGCAGTATTTT
CASSETLPAGGSTDTQYF
>-|TRBV19|-|TRBJ1-2
TGTGCCAGTAGGGTCGGGGGCTATGGCTACACCTTC
CASRVGGYGYTF
>-|TRBV20-1|-|TRBJ1-2
TGCAGTGCTAGTGGGGACCAAGACAGGTTACTAAACTATGGCTACACCTTC
CSASGDQDRLLNYGYTF
>-|TRBV24-1|once|TRBJ2-1
TGTGCCACCAGTGACCTCCTAGCGCCTAAGGAGCAGTTCTTC
CATSDLLAPKEQFF
>-|TRBV4-1|-|TRBJ1-2
TGCGCCAGCAGCCAAGCACTCACAGGGCAGGGTGGCTACACCTTC
CASSQALTGQGGYTF
>-|TRBV5-6|-|TRBJ2-2
TGTGCCAGCAGCTTGGGGGCGGGGGAGCTGTTTTTT
CASSLGAGELFF
>-|TRBV9|few|TRBJ1-5
TGTGCCAGCAGCGTGGCGGGGGCTCAGCCCCAGCATTTT
CASSVAGAQPQHF
>TRBD2|TRBV6-5|once|TRBJ2-3
TGTGCCAGCAGTTACTTCGGAGCGGGAGGGCCAGATACGCAGTATTTT
CASSYFGAGGPDTQYF
>TRBD2|TRBV7-3|-|TRBJ2-5
TGTGCCAGCAGCCCCGGCGCGATTTTGGTGGGAGGGCGAGGGGAGACCCAGTACTTC
CASSPGAILVGGRGETQYF
>-|TRBV7-9|once|TRBJ1-4
TGTGCCAGCAGCTTAGGCAACGGTGCAACTAATGAAAAACTGTTTTTT
CASSLGNGATNEKLFF
>-|TRBV12-3/TRBV12-4|-|TRBJ2-1
TGTGCCAGCAGCCCGAGGGATGAGCAGTTCTTC
CASSPRDEQFF
>-|TRBV7-2|-|TRBJ1-2
TGTGCCAGCAGCCCTGGGGGCGATTTATATGGCTACACCTTC
CASSPGGDLYGYTF
>-|TRBV29-1|-|TRBJ1-3
TGCAGCGTCAGCTCAAGGGGCACCATATATTTT
CSVSSRGTIYF
>-|TRBV19|-|TRBJ2-7
TGTGCCACCGAGTACCCGGGCGGGGTGGGGTCCTACGAGCAGTACTTC
CATEYPGGVGSYEQYF
>TRBD2|TRBV28|-|TRBJ2-3
TGTGCCAGCAGTTTACACTTAGCGGGCCCATATACGCAGTATTTT
CASSLHLAGPYTQYF
>TRBD1|TRBV29-1|-|TRBJ2-7
TGCAGCGTTGGCGACAGGGTCGAGCAGTACTTC
CSVGDRVEQYF
>-|TRBV19|-|TRBJ1-2
TGTGCCAGTAGACCCTCGACACTCGCTAACTATGGCTACACCTTC
CASRPSTLANYGYTF
>-|TRBV6-2/TRBV6-3|-|TRBJ2-5
TGTGCCAGCAGTTACGGGCTCCATATACAGACCCAGTACTTC
CASSYGLHIQTQYF
>-|TRBV6-5|-|TRBJ1-2
TGTGCCAGCAGTTACTCTGGCAGCGGCCACTATGGCTACACCTTC
CASSYSGSGHYGYTF
>-|TRBV11-3|once|TRBJ1-1
TGTGCCAGCAGCTTAAGGGACATTAACACTGAAGCTTTCTTT
CASSLRDINTEAFF
>-|TRBV7-6|-|TRBJ1-3
TGTGCCAGCAGCCCCCGGACAGCCGAGGGGGGAAACACCATATATTTT
CASSPRTAEGGNTIYF
>-|TRBV12-3/TRBV12-4|-|TRBJ1-2
TGTGCCAGCACCTTGGGGGGGGACTATGGCTACACCTTC
CASTLGGDYGYTF
>-|TRBV3-1/TRBV3-2|-|TRBJ2-7
TGTGCCAGCAGCCAAGTGGGGGGTAGCTACGAGCAGTACTTC
CASSQVGGSYEQYF
>-|TRBV19|-|TRBJ2-1
TGTGCCAGTAGGGCCCCGGCCGGGGGGCAGTTCTTC
CASRAPAGGQFF
>-|TRBV19|few|TRBJ1-2
TGTGCCAGTAGCATCACAGGGTTGGGCTACACCTTC
CASSITGLGYTF
>-|TRBV12-5|-|TRBJ1-3
TGTGCTAGTGGAGGACGGGGAGGAAACACCATATATTTT
CASGGRGGNTIYF
>TRBD2|TRBV5-5|-|TRBJ2-3
TGTGCCAGCAACGGGGGGGGGTTGTCAGATACGCAGTATTTT
CASNGGGLSDTQYF
>TRBD2|TRBV6-5|-|TRBJ2-6
TGTGCCAGCAGTCCGGGGGGGTCTGGGGCCAACGTCCTGACTTTC
CASSPGGSGANVLTF
>-|TRBV6-5|-|TRBJ1-5
TGTGCCAGCGAAGGGGACTCTCAGCCCCAGCATTTT
CASEGDSQPQHF